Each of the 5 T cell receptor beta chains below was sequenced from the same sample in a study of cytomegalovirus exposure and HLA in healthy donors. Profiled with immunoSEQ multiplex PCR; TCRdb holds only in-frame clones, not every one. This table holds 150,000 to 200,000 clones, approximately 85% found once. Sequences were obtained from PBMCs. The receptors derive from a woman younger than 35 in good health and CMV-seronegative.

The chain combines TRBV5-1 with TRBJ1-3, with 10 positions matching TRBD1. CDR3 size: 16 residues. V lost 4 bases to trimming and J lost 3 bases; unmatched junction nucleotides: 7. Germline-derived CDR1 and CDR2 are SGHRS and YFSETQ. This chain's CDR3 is CASSPRQGAGGNTIYF. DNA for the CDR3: TGCGCCAGCAGCCCGCGACAGGGGGCCGGTGGAAACACCATATATTTT.

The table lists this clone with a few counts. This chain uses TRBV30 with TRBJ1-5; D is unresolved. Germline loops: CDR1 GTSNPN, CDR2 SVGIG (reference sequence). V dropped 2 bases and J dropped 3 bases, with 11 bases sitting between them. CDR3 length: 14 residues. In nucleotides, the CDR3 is TGTGCCTGGAGTACGGGTTTCGACAATCAGCCCCAGCATTTT. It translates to CAWSTGFDNQPQHF.

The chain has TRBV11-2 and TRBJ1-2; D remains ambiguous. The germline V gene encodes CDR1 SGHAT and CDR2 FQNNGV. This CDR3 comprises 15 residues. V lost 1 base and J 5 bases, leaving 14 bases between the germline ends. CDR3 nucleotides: TGTGCCAGCAGCTTAGGTGAGCGGTATCGTTATGGCTACACCTTC. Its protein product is CASSLGERYRYGYTF.

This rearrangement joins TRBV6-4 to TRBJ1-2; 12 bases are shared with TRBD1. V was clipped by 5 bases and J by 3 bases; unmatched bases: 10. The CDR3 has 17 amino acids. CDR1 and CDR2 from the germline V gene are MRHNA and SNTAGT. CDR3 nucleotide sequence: TGTGCCAGCAGTCCCACCGGGACAGGGGGCTCTGACTATGGCTACACCTTC. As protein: CASSPTGTGGSDYGYTF.

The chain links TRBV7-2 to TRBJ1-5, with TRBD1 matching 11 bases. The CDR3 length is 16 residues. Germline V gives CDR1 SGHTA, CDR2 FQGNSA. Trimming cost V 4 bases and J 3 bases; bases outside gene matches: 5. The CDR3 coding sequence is TGTGCCAGCAGCTCCCGGGACAGGGGGTTCAATCAGCCCCAGCATTTT. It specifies CASSSRDRGFNQPQHF. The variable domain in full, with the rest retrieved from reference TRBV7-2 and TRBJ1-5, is GAGVSQSPSNKVTEKGKDVELRCDPISGHTALYWYRQSLGQGLEFLIYFQGNSAPDKSGLPSDRFSAERTGGSVSTLTIQRTQQEDSAVYLCASSSRDRGFNQPQHFGDGTRLSIL.